A selection of T cell receptor beta chains follows, all from one sample in a study of blood T cell repertoires in COVID-19. Here immunoSEQ multiplex PCR was the method, and the copy in TCRdb shows in-frame clones only, minus some. The sample holds a few hundred thousand clones, just over 85% seen once. The source material was peripheral blood. The receptors here all came from a man aged 30 to 39 who had recovered from COVID-19. CDR3s include the opening cysteine and the closing phenylalanine or tryptophan. D genes are given only for firm matches. Clone size appears in some rows only: once, few, many, or a class for an expanded clone.

J gene | clone size | D gene | V gene | CDR3 DNA | CDR3 protein
TRBJ2-3 | once | TRBD2 | TRBV20-1 | TGCAGTGCTAGTATTAGCGGGGGGGGTACAGATACGCAGTATTTT | CSASISGGGTDTQYF
TRBJ2-7 | once | TRBD2 | TRBV25-1 | TGTGCCAGCAGTGATCCAGAGGGACTAGTCTACGAGCAGTACTTC | CASSDPEGLVYEQYF
TRBJ1-5 | . | TRBD1 | TRBV11-2 | TGTGCCAGCAGCCTAGGACAGGGCCTAGGGAGGAATCAGCCCCAGCATTTT | CASSLGQGLGRNQPQHF
TRBJ1-6 | . | . | TRBV9 | TGTGCCAGCACGGTGGGCATTGCGGGTGGCAATTCACCCCTCCACTTT | CASTVGIAGGNSPLHF
TRBJ2-7 | . | TRBD2 | TRBV7-2 | TGTGCCAGCAGCCCATTAGCGGGGGCCCTCTCCTACGAGCAGTACTTC | CASSPLAGALSYEQYF
TRBJ1-2 | . | TRBD1 | TRBV25-1 | TGTGCCAGCAGTGAATACCCTCGGACAGGGGAAGGCTACACCTTC | CASSEYPRTGEGYTF
TRBJ2-7 | . | TRBD1 | TRBV5-1 | TGCGCCAGCAGCTTGCCCAACAAGGGGACAGCGCCCTACGAGCAGTACTTC | CASSLPNKGTAPYEQYF
TRBJ1-4 | . | . | TRBV5-8 | TGTGCCAGCAGCTTGTATCGTTTAGCAACTAATGAAAAACTGTTTTTT | CASSLYRLATNEKLFF
TRBJ2-7 | . | . | TRBV27 | TGTGCCAGCAGTTCAAACAGGAGAAGCTACGAGCAGTACTTC | CASSSNRRSYEQYF
TRBJ2-3 | . | TRBD2 | TRBV4-1 | TGCGCCAGCAGCCAAGCACAAGGGAGGGACACAGATACGCAGTATTTT | CASSQAQGRDTDTQYF
TRBJ1-2 | . | . | TRBV19 | TGTGCCACCCCTAGGACTGACTATCATGACTATGGCTACACCTTC | CATPRTDYHDYGYTF
TRBJ2-3 | once | TRBD2 | TRBV10-2 | TGCGCCAGCAGTGGGGAACGGGGGGGCGACCCGCAGTATTTT | CASSGERGGDPQYF
TRBJ2-1 | . | . | TRBV4-1 | TGCGCCAGCAGCCAAGGCCAGGGGTCCTACAATGAGCAGTTCTTC | CASSQGQGSYNEQFF
TRBJ1-1 | . | . | TRBV5-1 | TGCGCCAGCAGCTTGGTCCGGGGGAGTGAAGCTTTCTTT | CASSLVRGSEAFF
TRBJ1-2 | . | . | TRBV6-1 | TGTGCCAGCAGTGAAGGGTACCCAGCTAACTATGGCTACACCTTC | CASSEGYPANYGYTF
TRBJ1-1 | . | TRBD1 | TRBV6-5 | TGTGCCAGCAGTTACTCGAAGGGGGCCACTGAAGCTTTCTTT | CASSYSKGATEAFF
TRBJ2-7 | . | TRBD1 | TRBV3-1/TRBV3-2 | TGTGCCAGCAGCCTCGGGACAGGGCGGTGGGGCGAGCAGTACTTC | CASSLGTGRWGEQYF
TRBJ2-3 | . | TRBD1 | TRBV3-1/TRBV3-2 | TGTGCCAGCAGCCATTCCGGGACAGGGGTATTCACAGATACGCAGTATTTT | CASSHSGTGVFTDTQYF
TRBJ1-5 | few | TRBD1 | TRBV19 | TGTGCCAGTAGTTTCCTACGGACAGGGGGCAATCAGCCCCAGCATTTT | CASSFLRTGGNQPQHF
TRBJ1-4 | . | TRBD1 | TRBV18 | TGTGCCAGCTCTTCGACACCCGGGACAGGGGTGATAAGAAATGAAAAACTGTTTTTT | CASSSTPGTGVIRNEKLFF
TRBJ1-6 | . | . | TRBV4-2 | TGTGCCAGCAGCCCCCGGTGGGGTCGGAGCAGACTAGACTATAATTCACCCCTCCACTTT | CASSPRWGRSRLDYNSPLHF
TRBJ2-3 | . | TRBD2 | TRBV4-1 | TGCGCCAGCAGCCCCAGCTCTAGCGGGGGGCCTCCATTCACAGCTGGAGATACGCAGTATTTT | CASSPSSSGGPPFTAGDTQYF
TRBJ2-3 | once | TRBD2 | TRBV2 | TGTGCCAGCAGCTGGAGACTAGCGGGGGAGTGGGGCACAGATACGCAGTATTTT | CASSWRLAGEWGTDTQYF
TRBJ2-1 | once | . | TRBV5-1 | TGCGCCAGCAGCTTGATGTACGGCCGGCGGGACAATGAGCAGTTCTTC | CASSLMYGRRDNEQFF
TRBJ1-2 | . | TRBD1 | TRBV2 | TGTGCCAGCATGGAGACAGGGCTTTATGGCTACACCTTC | CASMETGLYGYTF
TRBJ2-1 | . | TRBD1 | TRBV30 | TGTGCCTGGAGTGTAGGGGACAGGGGAATCGGCAATGAGCAGTTCTTC | CAWSVGDRGIGNEQFF
TRBJ2-7 | . | TRBD2 | TRBV6-5 | TGTGCCAGCAGCTGGACTAGCGCCTCCTACGAGCAGTACTTC | CASSWTSASYEQYF
TRBJ1-1 | . | . | TRBV30 | TGTGCCTGGAGTGTACAGGAAGAAGCTTTCTTT | CAWSVQEEAFF
TRBJ2-5 | . | . | TRBV10-3 | TGTGCCATCAGTGAAGGGGAAACAGGGAGTTTAGAAGAGACCCAGTACTTC | CAISEGETGSLEETQYF
TRBJ1-2 | . | TRBD1 | TRBV18 | TGTGCCAGCTCACCTAACAGGGGTCCGGGCTATGGCTACACCTTC | CASSPNRGPGYGYTF
TRBJ1-3 | . | . | TRBV5-4 | TGTGCCAGCAGCTTGCGAGGGAACTCTGGAAACACCATATATTTT | CASSLRGNSGNTIYF
TRBJ1-1 | . | . | TRBV4-3 | TGCGCCAGCAGCCAAGACTCTGCGAGGGACACTGAAGCTTTCTTT | CASSQDSARDTEAFF
TRBJ2-7 | . | . | TRBV7-6 | TGTGCCAGCAGCTCCGCTACTTTCGAGCAGTACTTC | CASSSATFEQYF
TRBJ2-6 | once | . | TRBV21-1 | TGTGCCAGCAGCAAACCGCCGGGTTCTAAACCCCGGGGATCTGGGGCCAACGTCCTGACTTTC | CASSKPPGSKPRGSGANVLTF
TRBJ1-3 | . | . | TRBV12-3/TRBV12-4 | TGTGCCAGCAGTTTAGTCAGGGACACCATATATTTT | CASSLVRDTIYF
TRBJ2-4 | once | . | TRBV30 | TGTGCCTGGAAGGGGAACAACATTCAGTACTTC | CAWKGNNIQYF
TRBJ2-2 | . | TRBD1 | TRBV18 | TGTGCCAGCTCACCCGGGACAGGGCAAAACACCGGGGAGCTGTTTTTT | CASSPGTGQNTGELFF
TRBJ2-3 | . | TRBD1 | TRBV29-1 | TGCAGCGTTGAAGAGGGGGACAGGGCAGATACGCAGTATTTT | CSVEEGDRADTQYF
TRBJ2-3 | . | TRBD2 | TRBV11-3 | TGTGCCAGCAGCTTCGGGACTAGCGGGCTGAGCACAGATACGCAGTATTTT | CASSFGTSGLSTDTQYF
TRBJ2-6 | . | TRBD1 | TRBV6-1 | TGTGCCAGCAGTGGACGGGACAGGGGCTCCTCTGGGGCCAACGTCCTGACTTTC | CASSGRDRGSSGANVLTF
TRBJ2-2 | . | . | TRBV5-1 | TGCGCCAGCAGCTTGCTACCAGGGGCTCCCACCGGGGAGCTGTTTTTT | CASSLLPGAPTGELFF
TRBJ2-7 | . | TRBD2 | TRBV2 | TGTGCCACTCGAGCGGGGGAAGGGGCCGAGCAGTACTTC | CATRAGEGAEQYF